This passage covers 12 T cell receptor beta chains from one sample sequenced in a study of somatic mutations in cytotoxic T cells in rheumatoid arthritis. Assay used: immunoSEQ multiplex PCR; TCRdb lists only in-frame clones, some missing. The sample contains some 5,700 clones, 60% to 80% of which appear only once. Material: CD8+ T cells sorted from blood. Every receptor here comes from an adult with rheumatoid arthritis.

The rearrangement links TRBV9 to TRBJ1-1; D remains ambiguous. Germline values: CDR1 SGDLS, CDR2 YYNGEE. V gave up 1 base and J gave up 10 bases, with 11 bases separating them. The CDR3 length is 12 residues. The CDR3 here is CASSVISQAAFF. The CDR3 nucleotides read TGTGCCAGCAGCGTAATAAGCCAGGCAGCTTTCTTT.

J is TRBJ2-1 and V is TRBV29-1; 10 nucleotides line up with TRBD1. Trimming at V came to 2 bases and at J to 2 bases, leaving 3 bases not matched to a gene. Germline V gene sequence: CDR1 SQVTM, CDR2 ANQGSEA. The CDR3 length is 15 residues. The CDR3: CSVERTGGTYNEQFF. DNA for the CDR3: TGCAGCGTTGAAAGGACAGGGGGAACCTACAATGAGCAGTTCTTC.

The gene calls are TRBV30 and TRBJ1-4; a weak D match, TRBD1 (5 bases). V gave up 2 bases and J gave up 3 bases, with 10 bases separating them. This CDR3 comprises 14 residues. CDR1 is GTSNPN, CDR2 SVGIG, per germline (reference sequence). CDR3 sequence (DNA): TGTGCCTGGAGTCCGCTGGGGCCTAATGAAAAACTGTTTTTT. Protein: CAWSPLGPNEKLFF. The full variable domain, with the rest looked up from reference TRBV30 and TRBJ1-4, is SQTIHQWPATLVQPVGSPLSLECTVEGTSNPNLYWYRQAAGRGLQLLFYSVGIGQISSEVPQNLSASRPQDRQFILSSKKLLLSDSGFYLCAWSPLGPNEKLFFGSGTQLSVL.

This clone was counted between two and nine times. The V gene is TRBV6-6, the J gene TRBJ1-6; D is undetermined. The CDR3 length is 14 residues. Looked up from germline, CDR1 is MNHNY and CDR2 is SVGAGI (reference sequence). V shed 7 bases and J shed 0 bases, with 7 bases lying between them. The CDR3 nucleotides read TGTGCCAGCATTAGCTTCTCCTATAATTCACCCCTCCACTTT. It encodes CASISFSYNSPLHF.

In nucleotides, the CDR3 is TGTGCCACCAGCAGAGGAGTTGGTGGGCAGCACTATGGCTACACCTTC. Translated, it gives CATSRGVGGQHYGYTF. The genes are TRBV15 and TRBJ1-2; D not certain. Germline CDR1 is LNHNV and CDR2 is YYDKDF (reference sequence). The CDR3 runs 16 residues. Trimming left V 1 base short and J 3 bases short, with 15 bases between.

The chain is built from TRBV12-5 and TRBJ2-5, with 11 bases identical to TRBD2. The CDR3 covers 16 residues. Germline loops: CDR1 LGHNT, CDR2 FRNRAP. The V segment lost 2 bases and the J segment 4 bases; nucleotides outside the gene matches: 6. CDR3 region: CASGLIPSGGLETQYF. The CDR3 nucleotides are TGTGCTAGTGGTTTGATTCCTAGCGGGGGGCTAGAGACCCAGTACTTC.

This chain joins TRBV9 and TRBJ2-3; the D is unclear. Germline V gene lookup returns CDR1 SGDLS and CDR2 YYNGEE. The CDR3 has 14 amino acids. V was cut by 2 bases and J by 0 bases, with 7 bases left in between. The CDR3 nucleotides read TGTGCCAGCAGCGTGGGAACTAGCACAGATACGCAGTATTTT. Encoded protein: CASSVGTSTDTQYF.

The V call is TRBV6-1, the J call TRBJ1-1; no clear D. The CDR3 runs 13 residues. The germline V gene has CDR1 MNHNS and CDR2 SASEGT. Trimming left V 1 base short and J 13 bases short, with 16 bases between. The CDR3 sequence is CASSEGYYRSVFF. CDR3 coding DNA: TGTGCCAGCAGTGAAGGTTATTATCGGTCGGTTTTCTTT.

This clone was found once. This sequence joins TRBV5-6 and TRBJ1-4, with D unresolved. Trimming removed 4 bases at V and 3 bases at J, with 13 bases between. Germline CDR1 is SGHDT and CDR2 is YYEEEE. The CDR3 totals 15 residues. The CDR3: CASSRGPFANEKLFF. The CDR3 DNA is TGTGCCAGCAGCCGAGGACCGTTCGCTAATGAAAAACTGTTTTTT.

The V and J genes are TRBV11-3 and TRBJ1-1; D is uncertain. The CDR3 covers 14 residues. Germline V CDR1 and CDR2: SGHNT, YENEEA. Trimming took off 4 bases at V and 3 bases at J, with 12 bases between the two ends. CDR3: CASSSRTGDTEAFF. In DNA, the CDR3 is TGTGCCAGCAGCTCCCGGACTGGCGACACTGAAGCTTTCTTT.

This chain connects TRBV4-3 to TRBJ1-1; 8 nucleotides align to TRBD1. V lost 3 bases to trimming and J lost 1 base; unmatched junction nucleotides: 7. The CDR3 totals 16 residues. CDR1 is LGHNA and CDR2 is YSLEER in the germline V gene. The DNA for the CDR3 is TGCGCCAGCAGCCACCCGACAGGGGAAGGGAACACTGAAGCTTTCTTT. It yields the protein CASSHPTGEGNTEAFF.

CDR3 sequence reads: CSVEGGGYGYTF. Here the CDR3 DNA reads TGCAGCGTTGAAGGGGGCGGCTATGGCTACACCTTC. The rearrangement uses TRBV29-1 and TRBJ1-2; perhaps TRBD1 as D (5 bases). CDR1 is SQVTM and CDR2 is ANQGSEA in the germline V gene. V was pared by 1 base and J by 4 bases, with 7 bases between. The CDR3 covers 12 residues.